Listed below are T cell receptor beta chains from one sample, sequenced in a study of cytomegalovirus exposure and HLA in healthy donors. Method: immunoSEQ multiplex PCR; TCRdb's copy keeps in-frame clones and lacks some. The sample records fewer than 110,000 clones, 81% being singletons. Sequencing was done on a sample of PBMCs. All receptors come from a man aged 25-45 years in good health and CMV-seronegative. The CDR3 runs from the conserved cysteine through the conserved F or W. The D gene is left open where the match is weak. Clone size is stated in some rows and not others, as once, few, many or a class when expanded.

J: TRBJ2-5
D: -
size: once
V: TRBV4-1
CDR3: CASSHQIAETQYF

J: TRBJ2-2
D: -
size: -
V: TRBV6-5
CDR3: CASTLGVAYYGELFF

J: TRBJ2-1
D: -
size: -
V: TRBV7-6
CDR3: CASSLGGDEQFF

J: TRBJ1-2
D: TRBD1
size: -
V: TRBV6-5
CDR3: CASSYRGPPNYGYTF

J: TRBJ1-5
D: TRBD1
size: -
V: TRBV28
CDR3: CASGGQGSQPQHF

J: TRBJ2-7
D: -
size: few
V: TRBV29-1
CDR3: CSVALVDPYEQYF

J: TRBJ2-7
D: -
size: medium-sized
V: TRBV7-2
CDR3: CASSLVQEFEQYF

J: TRBJ1-4
D: -
size: -
V: TRBV15
CDR3: CATSAQGHGELFF

J: TRBJ2-7
D: TRBD2
size: -
V: TRBV27
CDR3: CASSLGAGDEQYF

J: TRBJ2-7
D: TRBD1
size: -
V: TRBV6-1
CDR3: CASSEKGTGRREQYF

J: TRBJ2-7
D: TRBD2
size: -
V: TRBV15
CDR3: CATSRVGLPYEQYF

J: TRBJ2-7
D: -
size: -
V: TRBV25-1
CDR3: CASALAGKGEQYF

J: TRBJ2-3
D: -
size: -
V: TRBV7-3
CDR3: CASSLGLITDTQYF

J: TRBJ2-1
D: -
size: -
V: TRBV7-9
CDR3: CASSLGGPTCFF

J: TRBJ1-5
D: TRBD1
size: -
V: TRBV6-5
CDR3: CASRLSGGGNQPQHF

J: TRBJ2-7
D: -
size: -
V: TRBV4-1
CDR3: CASSPVEQGYEQYF

J: TRBJ2-3
D: TRBD2
size: few
V: TRBV6-4
CDR3: CASSTGTSASDTQYF

J: TRBJ1-1
D: -
size: -
V: TRBV6-6
CDR3: CASSYRGNTEAFF

J: TRBJ2-1
D: TRBD2
size: -
V: TRBV5-8
CDR3: CASSLDSGGAHEQFF

J: TRBJ2-1
D: -
size: -
V: TRBV4-2
CDR3: CASSQDVGGASYNEQFF

J: TRBJ2-7
D: TRBD1
size: once
V: TRBV6-5
CDR3: CASSPSDRGTYEQYF

J: TRBJ2-7
D: TRBD1
size: -
V: TRBV5-1
CDR3: CASSFWDSSYEQYF

J: TRBJ2-7
D: TRBD2
size: -
V: TRBV6-5
CDR3: CASSYRTSGRYEQYF

J: TRBJ2-7
D: TRBD2
size: -
V: TRBV18
CDR3: CASSPPGTSGSYEQYF

J: TRBJ1-5
D: TRBD1
size: -
V: TRBV11-2
CDR3: CASSLGQGTQPQHF

J: TRBJ2-7
D: -
size: -
V: TRBV27
CDR3: CASSLSGEQYF

J: TRBJ2-1
D: TRBD1
size: -
V: TRBV10-3
CDR3: CAISGQGVEDEQFF

J: TRBJ2-6
D: TRBD1
size: -
V: TRBV7-9
CDR3: CASSPQGITGANVLTF

J: TRBJ1-1
D: -
size: -
V: TRBV4-2
CDR3: CASSQGGVSAEAFF

J: TRBJ1-4
D: -
size: -
V: TRBV29-1
CDR3: CSVLRDNEKLFF

J: TRBJ1-1
D: -
size: -
V: TRBV6-5
CDR3: CASSYKGLTEAFF

J: TRBJ1-6
D: -
size: -
V: TRBV6-1
CDR3: CASSERWGLYNSPLHF

J: TRBJ1-3
D: -
size: -
V: TRBV25-1
CDR3: CASSEDTKNSGNTIYF

J: TRBJ2-5
D: TRBD2
size: -
V: TRBV7-9
CDR3: CASSLLAGGGETQYF

J: TRBJ2-2
D: -
size: -
V: TRBV4-1
CDR3: CASSQDSRRGTGELFF

J: TRBJ1-4
D: TRBD1
size: few
V: TRBV18
CDR3: CASSPSGTGSHRGLFF

J: TRBJ2-1
D: TRBD2
size: -
V: TRBV11-2
CDR3: CASSPWTSGALDEQFF

J: TRBJ2-3
D: TRBD2
size: few
V: TRBV6-1
CDR3: CASSAGGHTDTQYF

J: TRBJ2-3
D: -
size: once
V: TRBV21-1
CDR3: CASSKAGRYTDTQYF

J: TRBJ2-2
D: -
size: once
V: TRBV4-1
CDR3: CASSQDGGGLPGTGELFF

J: TRBJ1-5
D: -
size: -
V: TRBV20-1
CDR3: CSVGNQPQHF

J: TRBJ1-2
D: -
size: -
V: TRBV28
CDR3: CATPNPGGYGYTF